The sequence of this T cell receptor (beta chain) was determined in a study of OX40 agonist ivuxolimab in advanced cancers. The protocol was immunoSEQ multiplex PCR, while the TCRdb copy is restricted to in-frame clones and leaves out a portion. The top ten hold around 6.3% of the sample, which has approximately 67,000 clones, 75% to 95% seen once. The CDR3 is 19 amino acids. Germline V gene lookup returns CDR1 SGHKS and CDR2 YYEKEE (reference sequence). The junction had 14 bases not matched to a gene; V was cut back by 1 base and J by 2 bases. The sequence derives from an adult with an advanced solid tumor such as melanoma, head and neck, liver or kidney cancer. The sample was CD4+ or CD8+ T cells sorted from blood, taken in a trial of the OX40 agonist ivuxolimab. The gene calls are TRBV5-5 and TRBJ1-5; 8 positions agree with TRBD1. CDR3 loop: CASSLRADRETSGNQPQHF. The CDR3 nucleotides are TGTGCCAGCAGCTTGCGTGCGGACAGGGAAACAAGTGGCAATCAGCCCCAGCATTTT. Drawing the rest from reference TRBV5-5 and TRBJ1-5, the complete variable domain is DAGVTQSPTHLIKTRGQQVTLRCSPISGHKSVSWYQQVLGQGPQFIFQYYEKEERGRGNFPDRFSARQFPNYSSELNVNALLLGDSALYLCASSLRADRETSGNQPQHFGDGTRLSIL.